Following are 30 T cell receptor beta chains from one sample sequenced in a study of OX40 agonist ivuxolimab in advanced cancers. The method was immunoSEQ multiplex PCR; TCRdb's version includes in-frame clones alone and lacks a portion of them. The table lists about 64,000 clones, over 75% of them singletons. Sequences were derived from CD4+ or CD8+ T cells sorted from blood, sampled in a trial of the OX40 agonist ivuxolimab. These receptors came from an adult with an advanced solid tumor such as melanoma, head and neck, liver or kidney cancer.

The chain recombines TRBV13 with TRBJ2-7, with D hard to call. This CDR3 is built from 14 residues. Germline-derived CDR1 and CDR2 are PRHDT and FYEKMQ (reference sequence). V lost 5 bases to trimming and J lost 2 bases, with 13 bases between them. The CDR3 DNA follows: TGTGCCAGCAGCCTAGACCCAACCACCTACGAGCAGTACTTC. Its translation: CASSLDPTTYEQYF.

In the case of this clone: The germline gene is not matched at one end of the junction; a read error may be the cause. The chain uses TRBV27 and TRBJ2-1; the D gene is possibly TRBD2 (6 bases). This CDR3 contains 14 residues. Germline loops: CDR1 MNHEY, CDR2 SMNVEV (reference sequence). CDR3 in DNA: TGTGCCAGCAGTTTGCGGGGATACAACGTAAGACTGCTCTTC. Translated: CASSLRGYNVRLLF.

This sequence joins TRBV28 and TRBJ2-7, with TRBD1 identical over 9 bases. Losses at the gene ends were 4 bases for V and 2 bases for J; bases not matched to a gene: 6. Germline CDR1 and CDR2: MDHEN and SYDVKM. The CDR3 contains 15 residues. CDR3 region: CASSWGGTGTYEQYF. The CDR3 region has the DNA TGTGCCAGCAGTTGGGGTGGGACAGGGACCTACGAGCAGTACTTC.

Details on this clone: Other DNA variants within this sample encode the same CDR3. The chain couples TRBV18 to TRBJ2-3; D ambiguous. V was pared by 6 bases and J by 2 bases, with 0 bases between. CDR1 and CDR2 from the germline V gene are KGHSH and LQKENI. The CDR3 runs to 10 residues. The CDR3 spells CASSTDTQYF. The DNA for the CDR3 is TGTGCCAGCTCCACAGATACGCAGTATTTT.

The CDR3 reads CASSEADGPYEQYF. The CDR3, as DNA: TGTGCCAGCAGTGAAGCGGACGGTCCCTACGAGCAGTACTTC. J is TRBJ2-7 and V is TRBV2; the D is unclear. Germline values: CDR1 SNHLY, CDR2 FYNNEI. V was clipped by 0 bases and J by 2 bases, with 8 bases between them. This CDR3 is 14 amino acids long.

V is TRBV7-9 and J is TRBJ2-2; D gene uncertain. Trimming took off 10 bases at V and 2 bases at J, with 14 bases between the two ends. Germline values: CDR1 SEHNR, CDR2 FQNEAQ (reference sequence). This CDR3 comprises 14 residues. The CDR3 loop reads CATLTSPNTGELFF. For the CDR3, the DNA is TGTGCCACCCTGACCTCACCAAACACCGGGGAGCTGTTTTTT.

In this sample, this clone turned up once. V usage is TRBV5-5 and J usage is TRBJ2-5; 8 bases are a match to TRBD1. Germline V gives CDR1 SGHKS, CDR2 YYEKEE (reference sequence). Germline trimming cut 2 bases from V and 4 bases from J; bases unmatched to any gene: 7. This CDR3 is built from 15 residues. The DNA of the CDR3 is TGTGCCAGCAGCTTCTTGGCAGGGGGCAGAGAGACCCAGTACTTC. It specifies CASSFLAGGRETQYF. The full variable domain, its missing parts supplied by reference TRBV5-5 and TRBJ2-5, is DAGVTQSPTHLIKTRGQQVTLRCSPISGHKSVSWYQQVLGQGPQFIFQYYEKEERGRGNFPDRFSARQFPNYSSELNVNALLLGDSALYLCASSFLAGGRETQYFGPGTRLLVL.

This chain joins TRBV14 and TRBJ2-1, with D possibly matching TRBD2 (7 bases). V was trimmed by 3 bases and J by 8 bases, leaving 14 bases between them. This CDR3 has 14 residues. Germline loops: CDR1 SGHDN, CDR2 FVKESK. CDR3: CASSQGGPNDEQFF. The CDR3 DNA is TGTGCCAGCAGCCAGGGGGGGCCCAACGATGAGCAGTTCTTC.

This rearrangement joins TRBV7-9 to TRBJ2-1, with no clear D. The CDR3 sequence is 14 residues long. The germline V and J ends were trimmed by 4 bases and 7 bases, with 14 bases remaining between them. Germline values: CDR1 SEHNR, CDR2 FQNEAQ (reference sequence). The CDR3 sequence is CASSYGLGRNEQFF. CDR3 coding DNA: TGTGCCAGCAGCTACGGCCTTGGGCGGAATGAGCAGTTCTTC.

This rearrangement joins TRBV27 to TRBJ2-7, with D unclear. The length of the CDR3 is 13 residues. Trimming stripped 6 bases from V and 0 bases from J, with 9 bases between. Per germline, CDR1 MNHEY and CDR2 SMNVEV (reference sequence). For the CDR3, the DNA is TGTGCCAGCAGCCGACCGTTCTCCTACGAGCAGTACTTC. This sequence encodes CASSRPFSYEQYF.

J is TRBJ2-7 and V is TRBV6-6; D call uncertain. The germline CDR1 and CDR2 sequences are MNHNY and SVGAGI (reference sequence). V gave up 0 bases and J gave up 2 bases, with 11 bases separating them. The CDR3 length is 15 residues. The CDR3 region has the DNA TGTGCCAGCAGTTACTCGACTCCGGATACCTACGAGCAGTACTTC. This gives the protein CASSYSTPDTYEQYF.

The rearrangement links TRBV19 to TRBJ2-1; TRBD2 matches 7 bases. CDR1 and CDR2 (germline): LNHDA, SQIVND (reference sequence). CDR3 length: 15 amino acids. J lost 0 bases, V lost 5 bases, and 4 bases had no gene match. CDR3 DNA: TGTGCCAGTAGTTCTAGCGGAGGCTCCTACAATGAGCAGTTCTTC. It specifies CASSSSGGSYNEQFF.

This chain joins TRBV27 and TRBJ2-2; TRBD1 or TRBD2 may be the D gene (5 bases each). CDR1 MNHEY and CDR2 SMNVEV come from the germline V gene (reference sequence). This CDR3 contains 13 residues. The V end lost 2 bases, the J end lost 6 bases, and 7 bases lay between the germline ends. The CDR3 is CASSLMGAGELFF. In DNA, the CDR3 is TGTGCCAGCAGTTTAATGGGGGCCGGGGAGCTGTTTTTT.

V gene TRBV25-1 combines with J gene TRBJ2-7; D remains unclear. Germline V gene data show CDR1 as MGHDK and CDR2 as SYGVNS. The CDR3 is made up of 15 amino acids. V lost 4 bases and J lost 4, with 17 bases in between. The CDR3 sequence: CASSGWGQGPYEQYF. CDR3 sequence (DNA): TGTGCCAGCAGTGGGTGGGGTCAAGGGCCTTACGAGCAGTACTTC.

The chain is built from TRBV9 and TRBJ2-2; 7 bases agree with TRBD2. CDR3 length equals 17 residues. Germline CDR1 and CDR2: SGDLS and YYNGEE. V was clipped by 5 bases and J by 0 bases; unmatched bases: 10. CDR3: CASSGTGGRANTGELFF. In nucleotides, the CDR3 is TGTGCCAGCAGTGGAACTGGCGGGAGAGCGAACACCGGGGAGCTGTTTTTT. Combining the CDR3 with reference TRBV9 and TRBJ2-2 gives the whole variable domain DSGVTQTPKHLITATGQRVTLRCSPRSGDLSVYWYQQSLDQGLQFLIQYYNGEERAKGNILERFSAQQFPDLHSELNLSSLELGDSALYFCASSGTGGRANTGELFFGEGSRLTVL.

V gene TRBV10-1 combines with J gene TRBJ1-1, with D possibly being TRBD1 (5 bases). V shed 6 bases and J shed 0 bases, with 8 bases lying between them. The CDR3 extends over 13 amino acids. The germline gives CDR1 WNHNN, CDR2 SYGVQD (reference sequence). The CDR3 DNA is TGCGCCAGCAGCACAGGCATGAACACTGAAGCTTTCTTT. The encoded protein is CASSTGMNTEAFF.

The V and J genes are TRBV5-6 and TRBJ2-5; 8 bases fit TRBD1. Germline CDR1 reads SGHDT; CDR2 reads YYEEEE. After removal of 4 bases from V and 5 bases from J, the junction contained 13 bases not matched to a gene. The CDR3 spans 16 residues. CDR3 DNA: TGTGCCAGCAGCCCGACGGACAGGGTGAATGGTGAGACCCAGTACTTC. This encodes CASSPTDRVNGETQYF.

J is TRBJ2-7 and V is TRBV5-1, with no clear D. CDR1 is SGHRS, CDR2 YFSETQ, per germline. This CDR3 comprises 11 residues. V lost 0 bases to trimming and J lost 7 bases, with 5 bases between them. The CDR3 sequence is CASSLGLEQYF. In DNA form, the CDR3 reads TGCGCCAGCAGCTTGGGGCTTGAGCAGTACTTC.

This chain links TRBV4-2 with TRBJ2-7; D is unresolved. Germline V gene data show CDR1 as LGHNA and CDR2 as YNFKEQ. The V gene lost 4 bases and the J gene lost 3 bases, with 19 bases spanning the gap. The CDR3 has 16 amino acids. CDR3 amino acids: CASSPSPGQNNYEQYF. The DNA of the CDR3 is TGTGCCAGCAGCCCGTCCCCTGGGCAGAACAACTACGAGCAGTACTTC.

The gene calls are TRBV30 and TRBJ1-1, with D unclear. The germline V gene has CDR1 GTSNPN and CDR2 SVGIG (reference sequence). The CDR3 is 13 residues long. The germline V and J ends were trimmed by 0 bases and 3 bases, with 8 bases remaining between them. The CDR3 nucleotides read TGTGCCTGGAGTGTCAATTGGGACACTGAAGCTTTCTTT. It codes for CAWSVNWDTEAFF.

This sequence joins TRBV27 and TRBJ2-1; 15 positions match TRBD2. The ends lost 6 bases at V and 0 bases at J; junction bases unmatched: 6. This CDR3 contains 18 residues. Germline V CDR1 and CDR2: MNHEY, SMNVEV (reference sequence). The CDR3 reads CASSFGLAGGPSYNEQFF. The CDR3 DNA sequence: TGTGCCAGCAGCTTCGGACTAGCGGGGGGGCCCTCCTACAATGAGCAGTTCTTC.

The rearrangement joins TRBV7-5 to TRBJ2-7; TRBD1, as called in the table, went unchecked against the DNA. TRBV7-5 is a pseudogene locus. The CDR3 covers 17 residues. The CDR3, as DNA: TGTGTCAGAAGCGCCCCTCGGCCTGAGACAGGATCCTACGAGCAGTACTTC. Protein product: CVRSAPRPETGSYEQYF.

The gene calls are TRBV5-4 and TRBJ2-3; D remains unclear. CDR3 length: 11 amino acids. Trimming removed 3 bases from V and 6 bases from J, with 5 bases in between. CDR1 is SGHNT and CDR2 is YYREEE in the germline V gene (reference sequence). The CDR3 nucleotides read TGTGCCAGCAGCTCACAGGATACGCAGTATTTT. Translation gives CASSSQDTQYF.

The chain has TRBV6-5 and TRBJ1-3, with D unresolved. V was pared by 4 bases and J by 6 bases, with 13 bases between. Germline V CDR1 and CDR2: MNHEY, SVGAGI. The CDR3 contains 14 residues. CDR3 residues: CASSSTRATNTIYF. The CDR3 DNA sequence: TGTGCCAGCAGTTCTACCAGAGCAACAAACACCATATATTTT.

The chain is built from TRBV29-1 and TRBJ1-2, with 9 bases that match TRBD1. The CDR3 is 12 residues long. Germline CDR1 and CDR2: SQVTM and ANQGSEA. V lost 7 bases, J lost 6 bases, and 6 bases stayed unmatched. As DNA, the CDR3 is TGCAGCGCCGGGACAGGGCCGGATGGCTACACCTTC. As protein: CSAGTGPDGYTF.

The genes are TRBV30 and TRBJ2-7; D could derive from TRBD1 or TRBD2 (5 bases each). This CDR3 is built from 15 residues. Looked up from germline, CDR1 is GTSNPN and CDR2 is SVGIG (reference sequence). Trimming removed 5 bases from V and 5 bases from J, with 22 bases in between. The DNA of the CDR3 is TGTGCCTGGTCAGACCTCGCTGGGACCGGGGACGAGCAGTACTTC. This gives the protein CAWSDLAGTGDEQYF. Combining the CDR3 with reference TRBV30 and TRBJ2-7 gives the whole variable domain SQTIHQWPATLVQPVGSPLSLECTVEGTSNPNLYWYRQAAGRGLQLLFYSVGIGQISSEVPQNLSASRPQDRQFILSSKKLLLSDSGFYLCAWSDLAGTGDEQYFGPGTRLTVT.

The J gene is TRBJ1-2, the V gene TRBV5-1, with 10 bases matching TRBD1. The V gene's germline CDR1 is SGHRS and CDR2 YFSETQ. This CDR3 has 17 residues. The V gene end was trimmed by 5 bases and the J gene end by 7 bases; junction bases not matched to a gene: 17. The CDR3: CASRKGVGTGEKGGYTF. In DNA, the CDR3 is TGCGCCAGCAGGAAAGGGGTCGGGACAGGGGAAAAGGGTGGCTACACCTTC.

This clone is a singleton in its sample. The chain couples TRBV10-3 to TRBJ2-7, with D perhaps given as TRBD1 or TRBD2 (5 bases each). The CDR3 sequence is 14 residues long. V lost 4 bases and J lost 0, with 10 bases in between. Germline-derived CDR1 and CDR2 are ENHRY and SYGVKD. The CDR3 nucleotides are TGTGCCATCAGTGCCGTCGGGGCCTCCTACGAGCAGTACTTC. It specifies CAISAVGASYEQYF.

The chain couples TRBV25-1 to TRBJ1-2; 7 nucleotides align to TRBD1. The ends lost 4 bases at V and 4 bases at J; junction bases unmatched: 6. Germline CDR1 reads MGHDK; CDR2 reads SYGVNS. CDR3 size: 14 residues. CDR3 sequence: CASSVGTAAYGYTF. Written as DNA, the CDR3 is TGTGCCAGCAGTGTGGGGACAGCAGCCTATGGCTACACCTTC.

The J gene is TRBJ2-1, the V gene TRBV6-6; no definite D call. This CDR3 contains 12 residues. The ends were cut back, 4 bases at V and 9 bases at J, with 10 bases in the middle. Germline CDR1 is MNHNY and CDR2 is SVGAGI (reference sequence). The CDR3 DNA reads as TGTGCCAGCAGTTTCCCCTCGGTTGAGCAGTTCTTC. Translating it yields CASSFPSVEQFF.